What follows are 31 T cell receptor beta chains derived from one specimen sequenced in a study of blood T cell repertoires in COVID-19. Libraries were prepared by immunoSEQ multiplex PCR; TCRdb keeps only in-frame clonotypes and omits some of them. The repertoire includes 60,000 or so clones, 60% to 85% of them detected once, and nearly 5% sits in the top ten. Material for sequencing was peripheral blood. The receptors shown here come from a human donor in a cohort sampled during active COVID-19.

The chain recombines TRBV2 with TRBJ1-5, with TRBD1 matching 11 bases. V shed 6 bases, J shed 2 bases, and the junction held 3 bases outside the gene matches. The length of the CDR3 is 15 residues. In germline, CDR1 is SNHLY, CDR2 FYNNEI. CDR3 sequence (DNA): TGTGCCAGCAGATCGGGACAGGGGGGCAATCAGCCCCAGCATTTT. The encoded protein is CASRSGQGGNQPQHF.

The chain recombines TRBV9 with TRBJ2-2, with 10 bases identical to TRBD2. Unmatched junction bases numbered 2, after V lost 0 bases and J lost 6 bases. Germline CDR1 and CDR2: SGDLS and YYNGEE. CDR3 length: 15 amino acids. Here the CDR3 reads CASSVVLAGAGELFF. CDR3 nucleotides: TGTGCCAGCAGCGTAGTGCTAGCGGGAGCCGGGGAGCTGTTTTTT.

The genes are TRBV27 and TRBJ2-7; D gene ambiguous. Germline V CDR1 and CDR2: MNHEY, SMNVEV (reference sequence). V lost 2 bases to trimming and J lost 0 bases, with 8 bases between them. The length of the CDR3 is 14 residues. The CDR3, as DNA: TGTGCCAGCAGTTTAGGCTCGTTCTCCTACGAGCAGTACTTC. It specifies CASSLGSFSYEQYF.

The chain joins TRBV27 to TRBJ2-7; the D gene is possibly TRBD1 (6 bases). The CDR3 consists of 15 residues. Germline-derived CDR1 and CDR2 are MNHEY and SMNVEV (reference sequence). Trimming left V 5 bases short and J 0 bases short, with 14 bases between. The CDR3 here is CASSPMTGSSYEQYF. The DNA for the CDR3 is TGTGCCAGCAGTCCAATGACAGGAAGCTCCTACGAGCAGTACTTC.

V usage is TRBV4-1 and J usage is TRBJ1-4; D ambiguous. CDR3 length: 19 amino acids. Germline CDR1 reads MGHRA; CDR2 reads YSYEKL. The V end was cut by 4 bases, the J end by 0 bases, with 21 bases between. Here the CDR3 reads CASSRQGSGGRATNEKLFF. The CDR3 DNA reads as TGCGCCAGCAGCCGCCAAGGTTCTGGAGGGCGTGCAACTAATGAAAAACTGTTTTTT.

V usage is TRBV27 and J usage is TRBJ2-6, with 9 bases aligning to TRBD1. The CDR3 totals 17 residues. From germline, CDR1 is MNHEY and CDR2 SMNVEV (reference sequence). After removal of 2 bases from V and 0 bases from J, the junction contained 2 bases not matched to a gene. CDR3 in amino acids: CASSLRGQGSGANVLTF. CDR3 bases: TGTGCCAGCAGTTTACGGGGACAGGGCTCTGGGGCCAACGTCCTGACTTTC.

The CDR3 nucleotides read TGTGCCAGCAGCTCCGGGACAGGGGGCCGCGAGCAGTACTTC. It encodes CASSSGTGGREQYF. V usage is TRBV7-9 and J usage is TRBJ2-7; 12 nucleotides match TRBD1. With 4 bases clipped from V and 6 bases from J, the junction kept 4 bases outside the gene matches. The CDR3 totals 14 residues. Per the germline V gene, CDR1 is SEHNR and CDR2 is FQNEAQ (reference sequence). Looking up the rest from reference TRBV7-9 and TRBJ2-7 gives the full variable domain: DTGVSQNPRHKITKRGQNVTFRCDPISEHNRLYWYRQTLGQGPEFLTYFQNEAQLEKSRLLSDRFSAERPKGSFSTLEIQRTEQGDSAMYLCASSSGTGGREQYFGPGTRLTVT.

This chain joins TRBV6-1 and TRBJ1-2, with 9 bases lining up with TRBD1. Germline V gene lookup returns CDR1 MNHNS and CDR2 SASEGT. Losses at the gene ends were 3 bases for V and 6 bases for J; bases not matched to a gene: 2. The length of the CDR3 is 13 residues. DNA of the CDR3: TGTGCCAGCAGTGAGAACAGGGGGCATGGCTACACCTTC. Amino acid sequence: CASSENRGHGYTF.

The rearrangement links TRBV19 to TRBJ1-1; D not resolved. The CDR3 totals 15 residues. V lost 3 bases, J lost 4 bases, and 15 bases lay in between. Germline loops: CDR1 LNHDA, CDR2 SQIVND (reference sequence). In nucleotides, the CDR3 is TGTGCCAGTAGTATTTCGGGGTTTGGGCGCACTGAAGCTTTCTTT. As protein: CASSISGFGRTEAFF.

The V call is TRBV3-1 (or the pseudogene TRBV3-2), the J call TRBJ2-7; 7 nucleotides agree with TRBD2. In germline, CDR1 is LGHDT, CDR2 YNNKEL (reference sequence). The CDR3 has 14 residues. Losses at the gene ends were 2 bases for V and 5 bases for J; bases not matched to a gene: 6. The CDR3 sequence: CASSQWRLANEQYF. CDR3 bases: TGTGCCAGCAGCCAATGGAGACTAGCAAACGAGCAGTACTTC.

This chain uses TRBV15 with TRBJ1-1, with TRBD1 as a possible D gene (5 bases). The length of the CDR3 is 14 residues. Trimming shortened V by 4 bases and J by 4 bases, and 13 bases separated the two germline ends. Germline V CDR1 and CDR2: LNHNV, YYDKDF (reference sequence). The CDR3 bases are TGTGCCACCAGCACCAAGCTTAGGGGCACTGAAGCTTTCTTT. Its translation is CATSTKLRGTEAFF.

V is TRBV19 and J is TRBJ2-7, with 10 bases matching TRBD2. The ends lost 8 bases at V and 6 bases at J; junction bases unmatched: 10. Germline values: CDR1 LNHDA, CDR2 SQIVND (reference sequence). The CDR3 totals 14 residues. CDR3 amino acids: CASCVRGLAPEQYF. The CDR3 region has the DNA TGTGCCAGTTGCGTGCGGGGACTAGCGCCCGAGCAGTACTTC.

This chain links TRBV7-9 with TRBJ1-2; no definite D call. The CDR3 length is 12 residues. Germline CDR1 SEHNR, CDR2 FQNEAQ (reference sequence). V was trimmed by 6 bases and J by 4 bases, leaving 9 bases between them. For the CDR3, the DNA is TGTGCCAGCAGTTCAAGCCGCTATGGCTACACCTTC. Protein product: CASSSSRYGYTF.

The genes are TRBV7-2 and TRBJ1-1; TRBD1 matches 7 bases. J gave up 0 bases and V 5 bases, and 9 bases lay outside the gene matches. There are 16 residues in the CDR3. Germline-derived CDR1 and CDR2 are SGHTA and FQGNSA. In DNA, the CDR3 is TGTGCCAGCAGCCCCCACTTGGGACAGATGAACACTGAAGCTTTCTTT. Its protein product is CASSPHLGQMNTEAFF.

This chain joins TRBV12-3 or TRBV12-4 and TRBJ2-7; weak D call: TRBD1 (6 bases). V lost 7 bases and J lost 7, with 17 bases in between. The CDR3 sequence is 13 residues long. The CDR3 sequence is CASIVQGVWEQYF. As DNA, the CDR3 is TGTGCCAGCATTGTACAGGGAGTGTGGGAGCAGTACTTC.

The J gene is TRBJ2-5, the V gene TRBV30; 11 bases line up with TRBD2. The V and J ends lost 1 base and 1 base, in that order; junction bases with no gene match: 8. Germline V gives CDR1 GTSNPN, CDR2 SVGIG (reference sequence). CDR3 length: 17 amino acids. CDR3 DNA sequence: TGTGCCTGGAGTGGCTTTGGGACTAGCGGAAGCCAAGAGACCCAGTACTTC. Translated: CAWSGFGTSGSQETQYF.

The genes are TRBV6-6 and TRBJ1-3; possibly TRBD1 for D (6 bases). CDR1 and CDR2 from the germline V gene are MNHNY and SVGAGI (reference sequence). The CDR3 totals 15 residues. V was pared by 6 bases and J by 0 bases, with 12 bases between. CDR3 in amino acids: CASRTNRDSGNTIYF. CDR3 bases: TGTGCCAGCAGGACCAACAGGGACTCTGGAAACACCATATATTTT.

Within the sample, this clone is medium-sized. The rearrangement joins TRBV5-6 to TRBJ2-6, with 10 bases lining up with TRBD1. Looked up from germline, CDR1 is SGHDT and CDR2 is YYEEEE. CDR3 length: 17 residues. V lost 5 bases to trimming and J lost 4 bases; unmatched junction nucleotides: 9. In DNA, the CDR3 is TGTGCCAGCAGGACAGGGGGCGCGAGATCCGGGGCCAACGTCCTGACTTTC. This codes for CASRTGGARSGANVLTF.

The J gene is TRBJ2-7, the V gene TRBV28; D possibly corresponds to TRBD2 (7 bases). The CDR3 runs to 15 residues. Between the trimmed V and J ends, which lost 1 base and 5 bases, there was a span of 15 bases. Germline-derived CDR1 and CDR2 are MDHEN and SYDVKM. The CDR3 sequence is CASSLFTGGLDEQYF. In DNA form, the CDR3 reads TGTGCCAGCAGTTTATTCACCGGGGGGCTAGACGAGCAGTACTTC. Drawing the rest from reference TRBV28 and TRBJ2-7, the complete variable domain is DVKVTQSSRYLVKRTGEKVFLECVQDMDHENMFWYRQDPGLGLRLIYFSYDVKMKEKGDIPEGYSVSREKKERFSLILESASTNQTSMYLCASSLFTGGLDEQYFGPGTRLTVT.

The V gene is TRBV4-3, the J gene TRBJ2-4, with 9 bases aligning to TRBD1. The CDR3 sequence is 18 residues long. V shed 1 base and J 9 bases; nucleotides not matched to a gene: 16. The germline gives CDR1 LGHNA, CDR2 YSLEER. CDR3 protein: CASSQAPPGQGMAGIQYF. The DNA of the CDR3 is TGCGCCAGCAGCCAAGCGCCCCCGGGACAGGGTATGGCAGGCATTCAGTACTTC.

The rearrangement links TRBV19 to TRBJ2-7; D gene unclear. The germline V and J ends were trimmed by 5 bases and 7 bases, with 9 bases remaining between them. The CDR3 is 11 amino acids. Germline CDR1 reads LNHDA; CDR2 reads SQIVND (reference sequence). Written as DNA, the CDR3 is TGTGCCAGTAGTTCTCGAGGAGAGCAGTACTTC. It specifies CASSSRGEQYF.

The chain is built from TRBV4-1 and TRBJ1-1, with TRBD1 matching over 10 bases. The CDR3 consists of 15 residues. The V segment lost 3 bases and the J segment 3 bases; nucleotides outside the gene matches: 4. From germline, CDR1 is MGHRA and CDR2 YSYEKL. CDR3 sequence: CASSQTGGGYTEAFF. CDR3 nucleotides: TGCGCCAGCAGCCAGACAGGGGGCGGGTACACTGAAGCTTTCTTT.

The CDR3 is CASSQYRGAANQPQHF. CDR3 coding DNA: TGTGCCAGCAGCCAATACAGGGGTGCGGCCAATCAGCCCCAGCATTTT. The chain carries TRBV16 and TRBJ1-5; 7 positions match TRBD1. V was clipped by 1 base and J by 3 bases; unmatched bases: 6. The V gene's germline CDR1 is KGHSY and CDR2 FQNENV. The CDR3 loop spans 16 amino acids.

This clone has just one count. J is TRBJ2-7 and V is TRBV4-3; tentatively, D is TRBD1 (7 bases). Germline-derived CDR1 and CDR2 are LGHNA and YSLEER. This CDR3 has 14 amino acids. V dropped 3 bases and J dropped 2 bases, with 11 bases sitting between them. CDR3 protein: CASSHDREAYEQYF. CDR3 in DNA: TGCGCCAGCAGCCATGACAGGGAGGCCTACGAGCAGTACTTC.

DNA for the CDR3: TGCGCCAGCAGCCAGTTCGACAGGATGGGAGAGACCCAGTACTTC. Translating it yields CASSQFDRMGETQYF. The rearrangement links TRBV4-3 to TRBJ2-5, with D possibly matching TRBD1 (6 bases). The CDR3 runs to 15 residues. Germline V gene sequence: CDR1 LGHNA, CDR2 YSLEER. Trimming took 3 bases from V and 4 from J, leaving 15 bases between them.

The chain recombines TRBV2 with TRBJ2-7, with TRBD1 matching 10 bases. Trimming removed 4 bases from V and 4 bases from J; junction bases left unmatched: 7. Germline loops: CDR1 SNHLY, CDR2 FYNNEI. The CDR3 has 15 residues. CDR3 coding DNA: TGTGCCAGCAGTGGATGGGGACAGGGGAGGTACGAGCAGTACTTC. Amino acids: CASSGWGQGRYEQYF. Using reference TRBV2 and TRBJ2-7 for the parts outside the CDR3, the full variable domain is EPEVTQTPSHQVTQMGQEVILRCVPISNHLYFYWYRQILGQKVEFLVSFYNNEISEKSEIFDDQFSVERPDGSNFTLKIRSTKLEDSAMYFCASSGWGQGRYEQYFGPGTRLTVT.

V usage is TRBV6-2 or TRBV6-3 and J usage is TRBJ2-7; 7 positions match TRBD2. This CDR3 spans 15 amino acids. Germline lookup yields CDR1 MNHEY and CDR2 SVGEGT. The junction had 8 bases not matched to a gene; V was cut back by 4 bases and J by 2 bases. In nucleotides, the CDR3 is TGTGCCAGCAGTTGGACCGGGGCGGGAGCCTACGAGCAGTACTTC. Translating it yields CASSWTGAGAYEQYF.

The chain joins TRBV30 to TRBJ1-5; no clear D gene. Trimming stripped 1 base from V and 3 bases from J, with 13 bases between. This CDR3 has 15 residues. Looked up from germline, CDR1 is GTSNPN and CDR2 is SVGIG (reference sequence). In DNA form, the CDR3 reads TGTGCCTGGAGTGACGGGGAAAGCCCCAATCAGCCCCAGCATTTT. This encodes CAWSDGESPNQPQHF.

The rearrangement links TRBV9 to TRBJ2-5; TRBD2 might be the D (6 bases). This CDR3 has 13 amino acids. Germline assignment: CDR1 SGDLS and CDR2 YYNGEE. V was pared by 4 bases and J by 0 bases, with 7 bases between. The CDR3 here is CASSPGDQETQYF. In DNA form, the CDR3 reads TGTGCCAGCAGCCCGGGGGACCAAGAGACCCAGTACTTC.

This clone was seen once. The V gene is TRBV30, the J gene TRBJ2-7; 9 bases line up with TRBD1. Looked up from germline, CDR1 is GTSNPN and CDR2 is SVGIG (reference sequence). The CDR3 covers 15 residues. Unmatched junction bases numbered 9, after V lost 2 bases and J lost 4 bases. CDR3 sequence: CAWSRTGGFTYEQYF. In nucleotides, the CDR3 is TGTGCCTGGAGTCGCACAGGGGGCTTTACATACGAGCAGTACTTC. The variable domain in full, with the rest retrieved from reference TRBV30 and TRBJ2-7, is SQTIHQWPATLVQPVGSPLSLECTVEGTSNPNLYWYRQAAGRGLQLLFYSVGIGQISSEVPQNLSASRPQDRQFILSSKKLLLSDSGFYLCAWSRTGGFTYEQYFGPGTRLTVT.

This clone appeared a few times. The chain combines TRBV25-1 with TRBJ2-7; D gene unclear. The CDR3 extends over 11 amino acids. Germline V gene sequence: CDR1 MGHDK, CDR2 SYGVNS. V lost 6 bases and J lost 2, with 5 bases in between. CDR3 in amino acids: CASRETYEQYF. DNA for the CDR3: TGTGCCAGCAGGGAGACCTACGAGCAGTACTTC.